These T cell receptor beta chains were read from a single sample in a study of OX40 agonist ivuxolimab in advanced cancers. Assay used: immunoSEQ multiplex PCR; TCRdb lists only in-frame clones, some missing. The data show almost 80,000 clones, 80% to 90% seen once. This specimen was CD4+ or CD8+ T cells sorted from blood, taken in a trial of the OX40 agonist ivuxolimab. The source of these receptors is an adult with an advanced solid tumor such as melanoma, head and neck, liver or kidney cancer. Both conserved end residues are part of each CDR3. D genes are given only for firm matches. Where a row states a size, it is once, few, many or the class of an expanded clone; other rows omit it.

clone size: NA
D gene: NA
V gene: TRBV6-6
J gene: TRBJ1-2
CDR3 DNA: TGTGCCAGCAAGGGGCCTAACTATGGCTACACCTTC
CDR3 protein: CASKGPNYGYTF

clone size: NA
D gene: NA
V gene: TRBV5-1
J gene: TRBJ2-7
CDR3 DNA: TGCGCCAGCAGCTTGGAGGGAGGGGGCGACGAGCAGTACTTC
CDR3 protein: CASSLEGGGDEQYF

clone size: NA
D gene: TRBD1
V gene: TRBV2
J gene: TRBJ1-5
CDR3 DNA: TGTGCCAGCAGTGACAGGACAGGCAGCAATCAGCCCCAGCATTTT
CDR3 protein: CASSDRTGSNQPQHF

clone size: once
D gene: TRBD2
V gene: TRBV14
J gene: TRBJ2-1
CDR3 DNA: TGTGCCAGCAGCCCATCCGGGACTAGCGGGAGAGGTGAGCAGTTCTTC
CDR3 protein: CASSPSGTSGRGEQFF

clone size: NA
D gene: TRBD2
V gene: TRBV27
J gene: TRBJ2-7
CDR3 DNA: TGTGCCAGCAGTTTAACTAGCGGGGCTGCCTACGAGCAGTACTTC
CDR3 protein: CASSLTSGAAYEQYF

clone size: NA
D gene: TRBD1
V gene: TRBV28
J gene: TRBJ2-1
CDR3 DNA: TGTGCCAGCAGTAAATCAACAGGGGCAAGGGGTGAGCAGTTCTTC
CDR3 protein: CASSKSTGARGEQFF

clone size: NA
D gene: NA
V gene: TRBV7-9
J gene: TRBJ1-2
CDR3 DNA: TGTGCCAGCAGCTCATACAGGGTAGCCTATGGCTACACCTTC
CDR3 protein: CASSSYRVAYGYTF

clone size: NA
D gene: TRBD1
V gene: TRBV27
J gene: TRBJ2-3
CDR3 DNA: TGTGCCAGCAGTCCGTACAGGGGGATTGGCACAGATACGCAGTATTTT
CDR3 protein: CASSPYRGIGTDTQYF

clone size: NA
D gene: NA
V gene: TRBV7-8
J gene: TRBJ2-2
CDR3 DNA: TGTGCCAGCAGCCCCCGACCTGGGGAGCTGTTTTTT
CDR3 protein: CASSPRPGELFF

clone size: NA
D gene: NA
V gene: TRBV19
J gene: TRBJ2-3
CDR3 DNA: TGTGCCAGTAGACAGGCCGGCGCAGATACGCAGTATTTT
CDR3 protein: CASRQAGADTQYF

clone size: NA
D gene: NA
V gene: TRBV2
J gene: TRBJ2-5
CDR3 DNA: TGTGCCAGCAGTGAAATAGAGACCCAGTACTTC
CDR3 protein: CASSEIETQYF

clone size: NA
D gene: TRBD2
V gene: TRBV7-2
J gene: TRBJ2-3
CDR3 DNA: TGTGCCAGCAGCCTCAGCGCGGGACTAGCGAGAGATACGCAGTATTTT
CDR3 protein: CASSLSAGLARDTQYF

clone size: NA
D gene: TRBD1
V gene: TRBV28
J gene: TRBJ1-1
CDR3 DNA: TGTGCCAGCCTTTTGGGAGGCAGGGGGCTTGGGACTGAAGCTTTCTTT
CDR3 protein: CASLLGGRGLGTEAFF

clone size: NA
D gene: NA
V gene: TRBV5-6
J gene: TRBJ2-7
CDR3 DNA: TGTGCCAGCAGCCATGTCCAGTCATACGAGCAGTACTTC
CDR3 protein: CASSHVQSYEQYF

clone size: NA
D gene: TRBD1
V gene: TRBV14
J gene: TRBJ1-2
CDR3 DNA: TGTGCCAGCAGCCAAACGACAGGGGGCATTGGCTACACCTTC
CDR3 protein: CASSQTTGGIGYTF

clone size: NA
D gene: NA
V gene: TRBV6-5
J gene: TRBJ2-7
CDR3 DNA: TGTGCCAGCAGTTACTCTAGGTCGTACGAGCAGTACTTC
CDR3 protein: CASSYSRSYEQYF

clone size: NA
D gene: NA
V gene: TRBV6-4
J gene: TRBJ1-3
CDR3 DNA: TGTGCCAGCAGTGCCACTGGATGGGAGCGAAACACCATATATTTT
CDR3 protein: CASSATGWERNTIYF

clone size: once
D gene: NA
V gene: TRBV7-3
J gene: TRBJ2-1
CDR3 DNA: TGTGCCAGCAGCCATAGCGGAATCAACAATGAGCAGTTCTTC
CDR3 protein: CASSHSGINNEQFF

clone size: NA
D gene: NA
V gene: TRBV11-3
J gene: TRBJ2-1
CDR3 DNA: TGTGCCAGCAGCAGATTGATTGATGAGCAGTTCTTC
CDR3 protein: CASSRLIDEQFF

clone size: few
D gene: NA
V gene: TRBV6-5
J gene: TRBJ2-1
CDR3 DNA: TGTGCCAGCAGTTACCAAAGCTGGGGACCGGAGTTCTTC
CDR3 protein: CASSYQSWGPEFF

clone size: NA
D gene: TRBD1
V gene: TRBV28
J gene: TRBJ1-2
CDR3 DNA: TGTGCCAGCAGTTTAGCGGACAGGGACAATGGCTACACCTTC
CDR3 protein: CASSLADRDNGYTF

clone size: NA
D gene: TRBD1
V gene: TRBV4-3
J gene: TRBJ1-2
CDR3 DNA: TGCGCCAGCAGCCATTTTCAGGGGGGCTATGGCTACACCTTC
CDR3 protein: CASSHFQGGYGYTF

clone size: NA
D gene: TRBD1
V gene: TRBV6-6
J gene: TRBJ1-6
CDR3 DNA: TGTGCCAGCAGTTCCCACTCCGGACAGGGAGGTTCACCCCTCCACTTT
CDR3 protein: CASSSHSGQGGSPLHF

clone size: NA
D gene: TRBD2
V gene: TRBV9
J gene: TRBJ2-5
CDR3 DNA: TGTGCCAGCAGCGCCCTAGCGGGTAACCAAGAGACCCAGTACTTC
CDR3 protein: CASSALAGNQETQYF

clone size: NA
D gene: TRBD1
V gene: TRBV27
J gene: TRBJ1-3
CDR3 DNA: TGTGCCAGCAGTTTCAGGGGGATGGCTGGAAACACCATATATTTT
CDR3 protein: CASSFRGMAGNTIYF

clone size: NA
D gene: TRBD1
V gene: TRBV6-5
J gene: TRBJ2-1
CDR3 DNA: TGTGCCAGCAGACAGGGACAGGGTACCAATGAGCAGTTCTTC
CDR3 protein: CASRQGQGTNEQFF

clone size: NA
D gene: NA
V gene: TRBV25-1
J gene: TRBJ2-4
CDR3 DNA: TGTGCCAGCAGTGTCGAGACGCAGGCCAAAAACATTCAGTACTTC
CDR3 protein: CASSVETQAKNIQYF

clone size: NA
D gene: NA
V gene: TRBV5-8
J gene: TRBJ1-5
CDR3 DNA: TGTGCCAGCAGCCCGCGGGAGCCCCAGCATTTT
CDR3 protein: CASSPREPQHF

clone size: few
D gene: NA
V gene: TRBV18
J gene: TRBJ2-5
CDR3 DNA: TGTGCCAGCAACGGGAATTCTCAAGAGACCCAGTACTTC
CDR3 protein: CASNGNSQETQYF

clone size: NA
D gene: NA
V gene: TRBV27
J gene: TRBJ2-2
CDR3 DNA: TGTGCCAGCGCCCCGGCCTTCCGAACCCTCCGCTTTAACACCGGGGAGCTGTTTTTT
CDR3 protein: CASAPAFRTLRFNTGELFF

clone size: NA
D gene: NA
V gene: TRBV10-2
J gene: TRBJ1-5
CDR3 DNA: TGCGCCAGCAGTGGACAGGATTTAGATCAGCCCCAGCATTTT
CDR3 protein: CASSGQDLDQPQHF

clone size: NA
D gene: NA
V gene: TRBV28
J gene: TRBJ2-7
CDR3 DNA: TGTGCCAGCAGTTTACTCCCCTTGCCTGTAAGGAGATACTTC
CDR3 protein: CASSLLPLPVRRYF

clone size: NA
D gene: NA
V gene: TRBV6-5
J gene: TRBJ2-7
CDR3 DNA: TGTGCCAGCAGTTACGAGTTGGTTACTGGCGAGCAGTACTTC
CDR3 protein: CASSYELVTGEQYF

clone size: medium-sized
D gene: NA
V gene: TRBV28
J gene: TRBJ2-7
CDR3 DNA: TGTGCCAGCAGCGCCTTTAGCGCTTTCTACGAGCAGTACTTC
CDR3 protein: CASSAFSAFYEQYF

clone size: NA
D gene: TRBD1
V gene: TRBV7-8
J gene: TRBJ1-5
CDR3 DNA: TGTGCCAGCAGCCGGGGACAGGGCAATCAGCCCCAGCATTTT
CDR3 protein: CASSRGQGNQPQHF

clone size: NA
D gene: TRBD1
V gene: TRBV6-5
J gene: TRBJ1-1
CDR3 DNA: TGTGCCAGCAGTCGACAGGGGGCGAGGACTGAAGCTTTCTTT
CDR3 protein: CASSRQGARTEAFF

clone size: NA
D gene: TRBD2
V gene: TRBV19
J gene: TRBJ2-2
CDR3 DNA: TGTGCCACCAGCTCGGGAGGGCCTTACACCGGGGAGCTGTTTTTT
CDR3 protein: CATSSGGPYTGELFF

clone size: NA
D gene: NA
V gene: TRBV11-3
J gene: TRBJ2-7
CDR3 DNA: TGTGCCAGCAGCTTAGAAGGTGACGGGCCCTACGAGCAGTACTTC
CDR3 protein: CASSLEGDGPYEQYF

clone size: NA
D gene: NA
V gene: TRBV10-2
J gene: TRBJ1-2
CDR3 DNA: TGCGCCAGCAGTGAACGAGTCCGGGGCTACACCTTC
CDR3 protein: CASSERVRGYTF

clone size: NA
D gene: TRBD1
V gene: TRBV7-9
J gene: TRBJ1-1
CDR3 DNA: TGTGCCACGCAGGGGGACACTGAAGCTTTCTTT
CDR3 protein: CATQGDTEAFF

clone size: NA
D gene: TRBD2
V gene: TRBV9
J gene: TRBJ2-1
CDR3 DNA: TGTGCCAGCAGCCCCCTGGGCGGGGGAAGTCGTTATAATGAGCAGTTCTTC
CDR3 protein: CASSPLGGGSRYNEQFF

clone size: NA
D gene: TRBD2
V gene: TRBV11-2
J gene: TRBJ2-1
CDR3 DNA: TGTGCCAGCAGCTTAGCCTGGGGACTAGCGGGAGCGTTCGGGGAGCAGTTCTTC
CDR3 protein: CASSLAWGLAGAFGEQFF

clone size: NA
D gene: TRBD1
V gene: TRBV5-1
J gene: TRBJ1-5
CDR3 DNA: TGCGCCAGCAGCTTGGCCCAGGGGGCTCTTCAGCCCCAGCATTTT
CDR3 protein: CASSLAQGALQPQHF

clone size: NA
D gene: NA
V gene: TRBV5-4
J gene: TRBJ1-1
CDR3 DNA: TGTGCCAGCAGCTCGCAGGCGGGGAACACTGAAGCTTTCTTT
CDR3 protein: CASSSQAGNTEAFF

clone size: NA
D gene: TRBD1
V gene: TRBV5-6
J gene: TRBJ1-5
CDR3 DNA: TGTGCCAGCAGCTCCGGACAGGGACAGCCCCAGCATTTT
CDR3 protein: CASSSGQGQPQHF

clone size: NA
D gene: NA
V gene: TRBV29-1
J gene: TRBJ1-2
CDR3 DNA: TGCAGCGTTTATCTAGACAGGTCCGATGGCTACACCTTC
CDR3 protein: CSVYLDRSDGYTF

clone size: NA
D gene: NA
V gene: TRBV28
J gene: TRBJ1-4
CDR3 DNA: TGTGCCAGCAGCTCCTCTCTTGAGGATCTTAAAGTGTTTTTT
CDR3 protein: CASSSSLEDLKVFF

clone size: few
D gene: NA
V gene: TRBV6-1
J gene: TRBJ1-1
CDR3 DNA: TGTGCCAGCAGTGACATGTCTGGCCGGAGGAACACTGAAGCTTTCTTT
CDR3 protein: CASSDMSGRRNTEAFF

clone size: NA
D gene: NA
V gene: TRBV7-9
J gene: TRBJ2-7
CDR3 DNA: TGTGCCAGCAGCCAAGAGGGGATCACCTACGAGCAGTACTTC
CDR3 protein: CASSQEGITYEQYF

clone size: NA
D gene: NA
V gene: TRBV5-1
J gene: TRBJ1-1
CDR3 DNA: TGCGCCAGCAGCTTCGCCAGCATGAACACTGAAGCTTTCTTT
CDR3 protein: CASSFASMNTEAFF

clone size: NA
D gene: NA
V gene: TRBV25-1
J gene: TRBJ1-2
CDR3 DNA: TGTGCCAGCAGTGGCCCATTCATTGGGGTAGGAGGCTACACCTTC
CDR3 protein: CASSGPFIGVGGYTF

clone size: few
D gene: TRBD1
V gene: TRBV27
J gene: TRBJ1-1
CDR3 DNA: TGTGCCAGCAGCCACCCAGGGGGGGTAGGGTATGGGGGCACTGAAGCTTTCTTT
CDR3 protein: CASSHPGGVGYGGTEAFF

clone size: NA
D gene: NA
V gene: TRBV5-1
J gene: TRBJ2-3
CDR3 DNA: TGCGCCAGCAGCTTATGGGGCCTTGGGACAGATACGCAGTATTTT
CDR3 protein: CASSLWGLGTDTQYF

clone size: NA
D gene: NA
V gene: TRBV10-2
J gene: TRBJ1-6
CDR3 DNA: TGCGCCAGCACCCAGGGTTCGGGAAATTCACCCCTCCACTTT
CDR3 protein: CASTQGSGNSPLHF